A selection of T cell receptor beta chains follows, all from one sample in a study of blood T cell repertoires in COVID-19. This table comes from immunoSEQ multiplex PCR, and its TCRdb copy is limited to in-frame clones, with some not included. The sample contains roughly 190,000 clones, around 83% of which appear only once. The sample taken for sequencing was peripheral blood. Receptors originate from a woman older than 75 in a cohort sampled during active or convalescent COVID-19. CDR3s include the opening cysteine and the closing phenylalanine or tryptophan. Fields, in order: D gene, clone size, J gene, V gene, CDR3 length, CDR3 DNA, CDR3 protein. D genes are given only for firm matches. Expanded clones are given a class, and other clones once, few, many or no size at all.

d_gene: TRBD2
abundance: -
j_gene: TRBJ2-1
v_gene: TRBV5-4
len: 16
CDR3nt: TGTGCCAGCAGCCCGCGACTAGCGGGAGAGGGCAATGAGCAGTTCTTC
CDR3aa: CASSPRLAGEGNEQFF

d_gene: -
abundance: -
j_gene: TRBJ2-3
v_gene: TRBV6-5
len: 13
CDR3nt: TGTGCCAGCAGTAAGGACGGAGGGGATACGCAGTATTTT
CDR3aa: CASSKDGGDTQYF

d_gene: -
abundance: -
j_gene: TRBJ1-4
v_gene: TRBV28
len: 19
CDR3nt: TGTGCCAGAGAAGGGCGGGAGGCGGTTGAAAATGCAACTAATGAAAAACTGTTTTTT
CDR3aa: CAREGREAVENATNEKLFF

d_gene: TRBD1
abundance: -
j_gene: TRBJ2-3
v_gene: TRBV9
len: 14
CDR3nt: TGTGCCAGCAGCGTACAGGGGGCGGGAGATACGCAGTATTTT
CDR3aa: CASSVQGAGDTQYF

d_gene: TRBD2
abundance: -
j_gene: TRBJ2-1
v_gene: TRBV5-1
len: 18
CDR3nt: TGCGCCAGCAGCTTTCTATCCGGGACTAGCGGGAAATGGAATGAGCAGTTCTTC
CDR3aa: CASSFLSGTSGKWNEQFF

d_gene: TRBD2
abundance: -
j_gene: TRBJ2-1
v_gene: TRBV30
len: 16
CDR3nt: TGTGCCTGGAGACCCCGGGGTAGCGGGACGGTCAATGAGCAGTTCTTC
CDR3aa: CAWRPRGSGTVNEQFF

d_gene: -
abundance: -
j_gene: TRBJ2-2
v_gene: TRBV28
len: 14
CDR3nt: TGTGCCAGCAGTTTCAGGGGGGCCACCGGGGAGCTGTTTTTT
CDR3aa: CASSFRGATGELFF

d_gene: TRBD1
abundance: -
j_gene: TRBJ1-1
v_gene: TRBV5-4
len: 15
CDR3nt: TGTGCCAGCAGCACGAGACAGGGTTTGAGCACTGAAGCTTTCTTT
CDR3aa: CASSTRQGLSTEAFF

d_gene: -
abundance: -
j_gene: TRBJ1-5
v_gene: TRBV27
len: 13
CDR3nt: TGTGCCAGCAGTTTAGTCCCCCGGCAGCCCCAGCATTTT
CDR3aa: CASSLVPRQPQHF

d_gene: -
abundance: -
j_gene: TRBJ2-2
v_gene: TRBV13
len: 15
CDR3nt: TGTGCCAGCAGCAAGAAGGACAGAAACACCGGGGAGCTGTTTTTT
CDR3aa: CASSKKDRNTGELFF

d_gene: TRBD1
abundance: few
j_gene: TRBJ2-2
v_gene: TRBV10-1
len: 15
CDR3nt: TGCGCCAGCAGTGCGCAGGGGGCGAACACCGGGGAGCTGTTTTTT
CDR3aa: CASSAQGANTGELFF

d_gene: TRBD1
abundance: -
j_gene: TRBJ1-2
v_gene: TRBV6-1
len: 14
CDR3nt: TGTGCCAGCAGCTCCGTCCAGGGGGGATTCGGCTACACCTTC
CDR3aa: CASSSVQGGFGYTF

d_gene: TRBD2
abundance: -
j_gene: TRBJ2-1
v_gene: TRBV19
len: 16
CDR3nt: TGTGCCAGTATCGATGGTAGCGGGGGGTATAGCAATGAGCAGTTCTTC
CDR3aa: CASIDGSGGYSNEQFF

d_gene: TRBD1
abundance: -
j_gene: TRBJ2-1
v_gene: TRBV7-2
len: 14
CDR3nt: TGTGCCAGCAGTTTTGACAGGGCTTACAATGAGCAGTTCTTC
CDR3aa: CASSFDRAYNEQFF

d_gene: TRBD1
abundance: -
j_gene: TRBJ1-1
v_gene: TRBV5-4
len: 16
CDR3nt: TGTGCCAGCACCTTAGAGACAGGGAGTATGAACACTGAAGCTTTCTTT
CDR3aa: CASTLETGSMNTEAFF

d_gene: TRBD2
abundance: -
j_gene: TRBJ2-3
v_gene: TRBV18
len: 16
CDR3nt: TGTGCCAGCTCACCGTGGACTAGCGGGGCTTCAGATACGCAGTATTTT
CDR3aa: CASSPWTSGASDTQYF

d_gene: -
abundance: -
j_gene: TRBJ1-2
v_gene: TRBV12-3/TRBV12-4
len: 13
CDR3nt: TGTGCCAGCAGTTTCGGACAGAACTATGGCTACACCTTC
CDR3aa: CASSFGQNYGYTF

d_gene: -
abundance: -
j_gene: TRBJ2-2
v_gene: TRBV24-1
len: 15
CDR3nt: TGTGCCACCAGTGATTTTGGTTCAGGGTCCGGGGAGCTGTTTTTT
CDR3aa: CATSDFGSGSGELFF

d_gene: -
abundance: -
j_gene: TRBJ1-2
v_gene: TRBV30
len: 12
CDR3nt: TGTGCCTGGAGTGTACACAGGGTAGGGTACACCTTC
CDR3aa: CAWSVHRVGYTF

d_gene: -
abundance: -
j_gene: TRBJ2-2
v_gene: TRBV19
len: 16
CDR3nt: TGTGCCAGTAGTATAATTGTACAGGTTAACACCGGGGAGCTGTTTTTT
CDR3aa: CASSIIVQVNTGELFF

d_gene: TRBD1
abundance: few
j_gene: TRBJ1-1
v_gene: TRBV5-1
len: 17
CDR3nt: TGCGCCAGCAGCCCGACTCGGAGTGGGACAGGAGGTACTGAAGCTTTCTTT
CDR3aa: CASSPTRSGTGGTEAFF

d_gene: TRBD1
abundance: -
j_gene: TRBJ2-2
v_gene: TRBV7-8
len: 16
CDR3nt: TGTGCCAGCAGCGCCTTGGACAGGGCCCCAACCGGGGAGCTGTTTTTT
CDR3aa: CASSALDRAPTGELFF

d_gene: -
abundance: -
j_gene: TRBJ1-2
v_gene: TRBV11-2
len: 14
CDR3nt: TGTGCCAGCAGCTTAATTGCGGGGGCGCTTGGCTACACCTTC
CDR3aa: CASSLIAGALGYTF

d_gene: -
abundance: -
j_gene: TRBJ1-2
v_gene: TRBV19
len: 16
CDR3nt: TGTGCCAGTAGTGAACAGCTCAGGGCCAGGGACTATGGCTACACCTTC
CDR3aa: CASSEQLRARDYGYTF

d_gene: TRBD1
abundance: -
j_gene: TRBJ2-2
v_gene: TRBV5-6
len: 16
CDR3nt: TGTGCCAGCAGCTTACCTGGACAGGGGGACACCGGGGAGCTGTTTTTT
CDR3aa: CASSLPGQGDTGELFF

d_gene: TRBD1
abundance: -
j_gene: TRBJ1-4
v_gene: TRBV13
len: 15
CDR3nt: TGTGCCAGCGCTCGACAGGGGACAACTAATGAAAAACTGTTTTTT
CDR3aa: CASARQGTTNEKLFF

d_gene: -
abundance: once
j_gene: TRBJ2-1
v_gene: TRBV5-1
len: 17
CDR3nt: TGCGCCAGCAGCTTGGGTATTAGCGCGAAACTTAACAATGAGCAGTTCTTC
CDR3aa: CASSLGISAKLNNEQFF

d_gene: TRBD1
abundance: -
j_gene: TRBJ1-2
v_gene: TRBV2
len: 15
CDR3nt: TGTGCCAGCAGTGTAGACAGGGTTATAGTCAGTGGCTACACCTTC
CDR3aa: CASSVDRVIVSGYTF

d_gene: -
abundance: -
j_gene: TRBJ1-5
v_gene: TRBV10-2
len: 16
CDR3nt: TGCGCCAGCAGTGACTCGGACAGCTATAGCAATCAGCCCCAGCATTTT
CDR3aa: CASSDSDSYSNQPQHF